The present TCR beta chain was sequenced within a study of beta chain features in type 1 diabetes. Findings and limits, study-wide: In the patient group, naive, central memory and Treg TCRB repertoires seemed more alike than in the healthy donor group. Significant though moderate, a shortening of TCRB CDR3s appeared in all four CD4+ subsets of Type 1 diabetes patients. For patients and controls alike, PCR might favor shorter templates to the same degree. Cells that show high TCR expression could be over-represented by cDNA sequencing.

Reverse transcribing all isolated RNA meant expressed TCRB transcripts were sequenced. Measured with immunoSEQ multiplex PCR; TCRdb has only the in-frame clones, and not every one. The sample lists some 240,000 clones; 15% to 20% were seen once. From germline, CDR1 is LGHNA and CDR2 YSLEER. The CDR3 is 18 residues long. Trimming took off 0 bases at V and 4 bases at J, with 20 bases between the two ends. This clone was counted a few times. Its antigen is unidentified. The authors took one heparinised blood draw, averaging approximately 120 mL, from each donor. The chain combines TRBV4-3 with TRBJ2-3; no firm D call. The origin of this receptor is a man in his thirties or forties with type 1 diabetes. Sequenced input: naive CD4+ T cells from blood. The CDR3 DNA reads as TGCGCCAGCAGCCAAGATCTCAGATCGGCGGCCCTATCAGATACGCAGTATTTT. This gives the protein CASSQDLRSAALSDTQYF.